This T cell receptor beta chain came from a study of HIV-infected patients and healthy controls. TCRdb independently ran MiXCR on the 5' RACE reads; one entry per CDR3 protein. The repertoire holds about 70,000 distinct CDR3 sequences, with roughly 16% as singletons. This CDR3 region has 11 residues. CDR1 is SQVTM, CDR2 ANQGSEA, per germline. Trimming stripped 4 bases from V and 4 bases from J, with 7 bases between. At least ten counts were recorded for this clonotype. The genes are TRBV29-1 and TRBJ1-1; D unclear. This TCR derives from a human donor in good health. Material for sequencing was CD4+ T cells from blood. The CDR3 DNA reads TGCAGCGTTGGGTACAGCACTGAAGCTTTCTTT. Protein sequence: CSVGYSTEAFF.